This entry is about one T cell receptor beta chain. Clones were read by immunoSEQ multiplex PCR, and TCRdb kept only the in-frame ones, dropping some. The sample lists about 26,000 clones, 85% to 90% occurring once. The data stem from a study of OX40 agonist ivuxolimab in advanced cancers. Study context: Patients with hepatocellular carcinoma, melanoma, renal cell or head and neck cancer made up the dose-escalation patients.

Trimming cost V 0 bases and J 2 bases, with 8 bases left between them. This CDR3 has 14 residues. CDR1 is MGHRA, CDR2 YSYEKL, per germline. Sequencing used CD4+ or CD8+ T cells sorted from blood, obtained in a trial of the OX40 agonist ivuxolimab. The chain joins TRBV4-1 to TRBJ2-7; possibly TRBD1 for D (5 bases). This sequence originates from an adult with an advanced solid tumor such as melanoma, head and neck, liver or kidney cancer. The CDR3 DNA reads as TGCGCCAGCAGCCAAGAACAGGCCGCCTACGAGCAGTACTTC. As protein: CASSQEQAAYEQYF.